Listed below are T cell receptor beta chains from one sample, sequenced in a study of T cell repertoires in cytomegalovirus infection. TCRdb used MiXCR to reprocess the reads, holding one entry per CDR3 protein. The table includes around 55,000 distinct CDR3 sequences, roughly 20% detected once. No antigen has been identified for these receptors. Sequencing was performed on CD8+ T cells from cultured PBMCs, taken from culture after CMV antigen stimulation. These receptors all stem from a human donor in good health (CMV status not recorded). Some clones in this sample may be carry-over from other donors' samples. CDR3s include the opening cysteine and the closing phenylalanine or tryptophan.

J	V	CDR3
TRBJ2-1	TRBV7-9	CASSPTGRDEQFF
TRBJ1-1	TRBV7-2	CASSLDRDRVYTEAFF
TRBJ1-1	TRBV11-2	CASSLEGIEAFF
TRBJ2-1	TRBV20-1	CSARPPSGSYNEQFF
TRBJ2-6	TRBV25-1	CASRLANVLTF
TRBJ2-7	TRBV11-2	CASSLAGTAGQYF
TRBJ2-7	TRBV4-1	CASSQVGLAGSEQYF
TRBJ2-1	TRBV20-1	CSAFPWGQGGLAGGPGQFF
TRBJ2-1	TRBV7-9	CASSEREVFSYNEQFF
TRBJ2-7	TRBV20-1	CSAKQGDRGEQYF
TRBJ2-3	TRBV11-2	CASSSRWGGKDTQYF
TRBJ2-2	TRBV6-2/TRBV6-3	CASSFTIPGQGKAGELFF
TRBJ1-4	TRBV27	CASSGGYEKLFF
TRBJ2-1	TRBV7-2	CASSLAGVGDEQFF
TRBJ2-7	TRBV7-9	CASSLGGREQYF
TRBJ1-1	TRBV7-9	CASSLSQNTEAFF
TRBJ1-1	TRBV11-3	CASSASGTGNTEAFF
TRBJ1-1	TRBV10-3	CAISESGTVNTEAFF
TRBJ2-7	TRBV7-2	CASSSNVGALSYEQYF
TRBJ2-5	TRBV5-3	CARSFDRAETQYF
TRBJ2-1	TRBV6-6	CASSYSGYSYNEQFF